These 31 T cell receptor beta chains share one sample of origin, sequenced in a study of T cells in Graves' hyperthyroidism and ophthalmopathy. From RNA transcripts, TCR beta CDR3 regions were amplified. The study used the HTBI primer set for a first-round RT-PCR of the TCR CDR3. Via MiXCR, TCRdb re-called the multiplex PCR reads, giving one row per CDR3 protein. The sample has 700,000 or so distinct CDR3 sequences; 16% are singletons. Sequencing was performed on blood. The receptor set was obtained from a man aged 18 to 30 with Graves' hyperthyroidism.

V gene TRBV28 combines with J gene TRBJ1-2, with D hard to call. V was trimmed by 3 bases and J by 1 base, leaving 9 bases between them. This CDR3 region has 14 residues. Germline lookup yields CDR1 MDHEN and CDR2 SYDVKM. CDR3 amino acids: CASSFVSVNYGYTF. The CDR3, as DNA: TGTGCCAGCAGTTTCGTATCAGTTAACTATGGCTACACCTTC.

Many counts were recorded for this clonotype. V is TRBV12-5 and J is TRBJ2-2; D call uncertain. Trimming took 0 bases from V and 5 from J, leaving 7 bases between them. CDR1 and CDR2 from the germline V gene are LGHNT and FRNRAP. There are 14 residues in the CDR3. CDR3 amino acids: CASGLVGRTGELFF. The CDR3 region has the DNA TGTGCTAGTGGTTTGGTAGGGCGGACCGGGGAGCTGTTTTTT.

V gene TRBV4-1 combines with J gene TRBJ1-4, with D possibly matching TRBD1 (6 bases). V was clipped by 3 bases and J by 5 bases, with 13 bases between them. Germline V gene lookup returns CDR1 MGHRA and CDR2 YSYEKL. CDR3 length: 15 residues. Written as DNA, the CDR3 is TGCGCCAGCAGCCATGGTGGAGGGGGGAATGAAAAACTGTTTTTT. Translation: CASSHGGGGNEKLFF.

Only a few counts were recorded for this clonotype. The chain has TRBV19 and TRBJ2-1; no clear D. The germline V and J ends were trimmed by 3 bases and 0 bases, with 9 bases remaining between them. CDR3 size: 15 residues. The V gene's germline CDR1 is LNHDA and CDR2 SQIVND (reference sequence). This CDR3 is CASSMAPSSYNEQFF. In nucleotides, the CDR3 is TGTGCCAGTAGTATGGCGCCGAGCTCCTACAATGAGCAGTTCTTC.

Only a few counts were recorded for this clonotype. The rearrangement links TRBV7-9 to TRBJ2-7, with D possibly TRBD1 on 6 matching bases. This CDR3 region has 15 residues. V lost 4 bases, J lost 6 bases, and 19 bases lay in between. CDR1 and CDR2 (germline): SEHNR, FQNEAQ (reference sequence). The CDR3: CASSSPGTRTGEQYF. The CDR3 DNA sequence: TGTGCCAGCAGCTCCCCCGGGACACGGACGGGCGAGCAGTACTTC.

The chain uses TRBV5-5 and TRBJ2-1, with TRBD2 matching over 12 bases. Germline CDR1 and CDR2: SGHKS and YYEKEE (reference sequence). After removal of 0 bases from V and 5 bases from J, the junction contained 12 bases not matched to a gene. The length of the CDR3 is 19 residues. CDR3 amino acids: CASSLVPSGRAGFHNEQFF. As DNA, the CDR3 is TGTGCCAGCAGCTTGGTCCCTAGCGGGAGGGCCGGATTCCACAATGAGCAGTTCTTC.

This clonotype was recorded many times. The V gene is TRBV7-2, the J gene TRBJ2-7, with 7 positions matching TRBD2. The CDR3 covers 16 residues. The V gene end was trimmed by 4 bases and the J gene end by 3 bases; junction bases not matched to a gene: 12. Germline CDR1 is SGHTA and CDR2 is FQGNSA. This chain's CDR3 is CASSSQAGGSFYEQYF. CDR3 coding DNA: TGTGCCAGCAGCTCCCAGGCGGGCGGGAGCTTCTACGAGCAGTACTTC.

The chain joins TRBV5-1 to TRBJ2-7; the D is unclear. The germline CDR1 and CDR2 sequences are SGHRS and YFSETQ. The CDR3 length is 14 residues. Trimming removed 1 base at V and 0 bases at J, with 8 bases between. For the CDR3, the DNA is TGCGCCAGCAGCTTGCCCGGAATCTCCTACGAGCAGTACTTC. As protein: CASSLPGISYEQYF.

This clonotype showed up many times. The V gene is TRBV2, the J gene TRBJ2-7; weak D call: TRBD1 (6 bases). Germline V gene sequence: CDR1 SNHLY, CDR2 FYNNEI. CDR3 length: 14 residues. Trimming cost V 4 bases and J 3 bases, with 13 bases left between them. The CDR3 nucleotides read TGTGCCAGCAGTGCCGGAGGACAGCTCTACGAGCAGTACTTC. Amino acid sequence: CASSAGGQLYEQYF.

J is TRBJ2-7 and V is TRBV29-1, with 10 bases lining up with TRBD1. The CDR3 has 13 amino acids. The junction had 5 bases not matched to a gene; V was cut back by 4 bases and J by 5 bases. Germline CDR1 and CDR2: SQVTM and ANQGSEA. The CDR3 DNA is TGCAGCGTTGCGGGACAGGGGTTCCACGAGCAGTACTTC. Protein product: CSVAGQGFHEQYF.

The count of this clonotype is one. This chain links TRBV20-1 with TRBJ1-2; D gene uncertain. CDR3 length: 11 amino acids. V was trimmed by 3 bases and J by 4 bases, leaving 6 bases between them. Germline CDR1 DFQATT, CDR2 SNEGSKA (reference sequence). The CDR3 loop is CSASPRYGYTF. The CDR3 DNA follows: TGCAGTGCTAGTCCCCGCTATGGCTACACCTTC.

This clonotype was seen a few times. The chain joins TRBV7-2 to TRBJ2-7; the D gene is possibly TRBD1 (6 bases). CDR3 length equals 16 residues. In germline, CDR1 is SGHTA, CDR2 FQGNSA. V lost 5 bases to trimming and J lost 4 bases, with 21 bases between them. The CDR3 sequence is CASSVTPLGQTYEQYF. The CDR3 DNA reads TGTGCCAGCAGCGTAACACCCTTAGGACAGACATACGAGCAGTACTTC.

This clonotype showed up just a few times. The chain combines TRBV5-6 with TRBJ2-3; D is unclear. CDR1 and CDR2 (germline): SGHDT, YYEEEE. The CDR3 totals 13 residues. The germline V and J ends were trimmed by 1 base and 4 bases, with 7 bases remaining between them. The CDR3 is CASSLIEPDTQYF. CDR3 sequence (DNA): TGTGCCAGCAGCTTGATTGAACCAGATACGCAGTATTTT.

The J gene is TRBJ1-5, the V gene TRBV6-2 or TRBV6-3, with D hard to call. This CDR3 is 15 amino acids long. Trimming cost V 6 bases and J 7 bases, with 19 bases left between them. Germline CDR1 and CDR2: MNHEY and SVGEGT. The DNA for the CDR3 is TGTGCCAGCAGAGAGGGTGGTCGGTATAGCCAGCCCCAGCATTTT. Translation: CASREGGRYSQPQHF.

This clonotype was seen ten or more times. The chain carries TRBV28 and TRBJ2-3, with D perhaps TRBD2 (5 bases). Germline V lookup: CDR1 MDHEN, CDR2 SYDVKM. Trimming took off 6 bases at V and 0 bases at J, with 13 bases between the two ends. The CDR3 runs 15 residues. This chain's CDR3 is CASSPRGSSTDTQYF. DNA for the CDR3: TGTGCCAGCAGCCCCCGCGGGTCTAGCACAGATACGCAGTATTTT.

In its sample, this clonotype was seen a few times. The chain combines TRBV28 with TRBJ2-7, with D possibly being TRBD2 (5 bases). The CDR3 spans 12 residues. Trimming took 3 bases from V and 6 from J, leaving 9 bases between them. The germline gives CDR1 MDHEN, CDR2 SYDVKM. The CDR3 region is CASSFRGVEQYF. In nucleotides, the CDR3 is TGTGCCAGCAGTTTCCGGGGTGTCGAGCAGTACTTC.

The chain employs TRBV11-2 and TRBJ2-1; 8 nucleotides line up with TRBD2. The CDR3 runs to 17 residues. Germline V CDR1 and CDR2: SGHAT, FQNNGV. Unmatched junction bases numbered 14, after V lost 5 bases and J lost 5 bases. The CDR3 region has the DNA TGTGCCAGCAGCGCTCCACCAGAACGGGAGGGCCACAATGAGCAGTTCTTC. The encoded protein is CASSAPPEREGHNEQFF.

For the CDR3, the DNA is TGCGCCAGCAGCCGGATGGATGGGGGGTATAGCAATCAGCCCCAGCATTTT. Its translation is CASSRMDGGYSNQPQHF. The genes are TRBV4-1 and TRBJ1-5, with D tentatively TRBD1 (5 bases). V was clipped by 4 bases and J by 0 bases, with 16 bases between them. The CDR3 runs to 17 residues. CDR1 and CDR2 (germline): MGHRA, YSYEKL.

With respect to this clonotype: The CDR3 carries no conserved terminal phenylalanine or tryptophan, so it likely arises from a read error. V usage is TRBV4-3 and J usage is TRBJ2-1; 7 nucleotides agree with TRBD2. The CDR3 totals 16 residues. Germline loops: CDR1 LGHNA, CDR2 YSLEER. J gave up 5 bases and V 0 bases, and 7 bases lay outside the gene matches. CDR3 DNA: TGCGCCAGCAGCCAAGATAGCGGGCGGGGGAACAATGAGCAGTTCCTC. Translating it yields CASSQDSGRGNNEQFL.

This clonotype was observed many times. The genes are TRBV6-2 or TRBV6-3 and TRBJ2-7; either TRBD1 or TRBD2 may supply D (5 bases each). Germline CDR1 reads MNHEY; CDR2 reads SVGEGT. V dropped 10 bases and J dropped 2 bases, with 21 bases sitting between them. The CDR3 has 15 residues. Here the CDR3 reads CATRGIGFNAYEQYF. The CDR3 DNA sequence: TGTGCCACTCGGGGCATAGGCTTCAATGCCTACGAGCAGTACTTC.

The V and J genes are TRBV6-6 and TRBJ1-2; maybe TRBD1 (6 bases). The germline V and J ends were trimmed by 0 bases and 2 bases, with 10 bases remaining between them. Germline CDR1 is MNHNY and CDR2 is SVGAGI (reference sequence). The CDR3 consists of 15 residues. The CDR3 coding sequence is TGTGCCAGCAGTTACTCCGGGACATTCAACTATGGCTACACCTTC. This codes for CASSYSGTFNYGYTF.

V and J are TRBV12-5 and TRBJ2-2, with TRBD2 identical over 10 bases. V dropped 6 bases and J dropped 5; count of bases not matched to a gene: 3. Germline CDR1 and CDR2: LGHNT and FRNRAP. The CDR3 extends over 14 amino acids. CDR3 sequence reads: CASGAAGGTGELFF. The CDR3 bases are TGTGCTAGTGGGGCAGCGGGAGGGACCGGGGAGCTGTTTTTT.

This clonotype was found many times. The chain carries TRBV12-3 or TRBV12-4 and TRBJ2-5; 14 nucleotides line up with TRBD2. The V segment lost 6 bases and the J segment 4 bases; nucleotides outside the gene matches: 7. CDR3 length: 16 residues. The CDR3 sequence: CASRGGLAGAVETQYF. The CDR3, as DNA: TGTGCCAGCAGGGGGGGACTAGCGGGAGCGGTAGAGACCCAGTACTTC.

This clonotype has a count of ten or more. The chain recombines TRBV2 with TRBJ2-7; 7 bases line up with TRBD2. The V and J ends lost 3 bases and 2 bases, in that order; junction bases with no gene match: 7. The CDR3 spans 15 residues. From germline, CDR1 is SNHLY and CDR2 FYNNEI. CDR3 residues: CASSDSGGFPYEQYF. The CDR3, as DNA: TGTGCCAGCAGTGACTCCGGGGGGTTCCCCTACGAGCAGTACTTC.

This clonotype was detected only a few times. The chain couples TRBV12-3 or TRBV12-4 to TRBJ2-3, with D possibly matching TRBD2 (6 bases). V lost 3 bases and J lost 7, with 11 bases in between. The CDR3 is made up of 13 amino acids. The CDR3 DNA sequence: TGTGCCAGCAGTTTTGGGACTTCGAATACGCAGTATTTT. Translating gives CASSFGTSNTQYF.

This clonotype was picked up many times. CDR3 sequence (DNA): TGCAGTGCTAGACCCTCTAGCGGATGGGACGGAGAGCAGTTCTTC. This sequence encodes CSARPSSGWDGEQFF. This chain uses TRBV20-1 with TRBJ2-1; TRBD2 aligns across 7 bases. Germline values: CDR1 DFQATT, CDR2 SNEGSKA (reference sequence). The CDR3 covers 15 residues. J lost 10 bases, V lost 2 bases, and 14 bases had no gene match.

The sample holds a few counts of this clonotype. A much larger clone differs by one base, so this may be a read error. The rearrangement joins TRBV28 to TRBJ1-1; D is possibly TRBD1 (5 bases). Germline V CDR1 and CDR2: MDHEN, SYDVKM. This CDR3 is 13 amino acids long. In nucleotides, the CDR3 is TGTGCCGGCAGTACGGGGGGGTTCACTGAAGCTTTCTTT. The encoded protein is CAGSTGGFTEAFF.

With regard to this clonotype: Being one base from a much bigger clone, this may be a read error. V gene TRBV25-1 combines with J gene TRBJ2-7; 12 bases map to TRBD2. Germline CDR1 reads MGHDK; CDR2 reads SYGVNS. The ends lost 4 bases at V and 2 bases at J; junction bases unmatched: 3. The CDR3 extends over 15 amino acids. The CDR3, as DNA: TGTGCCAGCAGTGTACTAGCGGGAGGAACCTACGAGCAGTACTTC. This gives the protein CASSVLAGGTYEQYF.

This clonotype was seen ten or more times. The rearrangement joins TRBV2 to TRBJ1-3, with D unresolved. This CDR3 contains 14 residues. V was trimmed by 3 bases and J by 2 bases, leaving 8 bases between them. Germline loops: CDR1 SNHLY, CDR2 FYNNEI. CDR3 in DNA: TGTGCCAGCAGTGACGGTGCCACTGGAAACACCATATATTTT. As protein: CASSDGATGNTIYF.

The V gene is TRBV29-1, the J gene TRBJ2-2, with 7 positions matching TRBD2. CDR1 is SQVTM, CDR2 ANQGSEA, per germline. Trimming cost V 4 bases and J 6 bases; bases outside gene matches: 14. The CDR3 spans 16 residues. The CDR3 reads CSVAGGSGRGSGELFF. In nucleotides, the CDR3 is TGCAGCGTTGCAGGCGGGAGCGGTCGTGGGTCCGGGGAGCTGTTTTTT.

This clonotype has a handful of counts. The chain uses TRBV28 and TRBJ1-1; no clear D. Germline V CDR1 and CDR2: MDHEN, SYDVKM. Trimming pared 7 bases from V and 4 bases from J, leaving 13 bases between. The CDR3 loop spans 13 amino acids. Written as DNA, the CDR3 is TGTGCCAGCAACCCAGCTCCGGCCACTGAAGCTTTCTTT. Its protein product is CASNPAPATEAFF.